This passage covers 13 T cell receptor beta chains from one sample sequenced in a study of blood T cells in healthy people across ages. For the second PCR, which ran for roughly 7 to 11 cycles, a sample-barcoded 5' primer and a J-beta primer mix were used. One entry per CDR3 protein, called by TCRdb with MiXCR from the 5' RACE reads. The sample includes around 1,000,000 distinct CDR3 sequences, 20% to 25% of them seen just once. These data also featured in a second study, about T cells of mothers and their children.

The sample taken for sequencing was blood. The receptors were sampled from a girl aged 2 to 9 in good health.

As concerns this clonotype: Given a much more abundant clone one base away, this may be a read error. J is TRBJ2-4 and V is TRBV4-1; D may be TRBD2 (6 bases). Germline CDR1 and CDR2: MGHRA and YSYEKL. This CDR3 has 14 residues. V was shortened by 5 bases and J by 0 bases, with 8 bases between the two germline ends. CDR3 sequence (DNA): TGCGCCAGCAGCTGGGAGGCAGCCAAAAACATTCAGTACTTC. Its protein is CASSWEAAKNIQYF.

This clonotype has a handful of counts. The gene calls are TRBV4-1 and TRBJ2-4, with D possibly matching TRBD2 (6 bases). The V end lost 0 bases, the J end lost 5 bases, and 11 bases lay between the germline ends. Looked up from germline, CDR1 is MGHRA and CDR2 is YSYEKL. The CDR3 spans 15 residues. The CDR3 region is CASSQEWASENIQYF. CDR3 DNA sequence: TGCGCCAGCAGCCAAGAATGGGCTAGCGAAAACATTCAGTACTTC.

This clonotype was recorded a few times. This chain uses TRBV4-1 with TRBJ1-5; no reliable D call. Germline CDR1 reads MGHRA; CDR2 reads YSYEKL. The ends were cut back, 0 bases at V and 2 bases at J, with 8 bases in the middle. There are 15 residues in the CDR3. CDR3 sequence: CASSQDGLGNQPQHF. The CDR3 DNA reads as TGCGCCAGCAGCCAAGATGGACTCGGCAATCAGCCCCAGCATTTT.

Only a few counts were recorded for this clonotype. This sequence joins TRBV27 and TRBJ2-1; tentatively, D is TRBD2 (6 bases). The tail of the sequence fits TRBJ2-5 better, so the J call may be wrong. The CDR3 is 16 residues long. Germline V gene data show CDR1 as MNHEY and CDR2 as SMNVEV (reference sequence). The CDR3 nucleotides are TGTGCCAGCAGTTTCCTCCGGGACTGGGGACAAGAGACCCAGTACTTC. Translated, it gives CASSFLRDWGQETQYF.

The J gene is TRBJ2-2, the V gene TRBV27; D gene uncertain. The CDR3 loop spans 14 amino acids. Trimming left V 0 bases short and J 5 bases short, with 7 bases between. Germline values: CDR1 MNHEY, CDR2 SMNVEV (reference sequence). The CDR3 reads CASSLSWSTGELFF. The CDR3 DNA sequence: TGTGCCAGCAGTTTATCCTGGTCGACCGGGGAGCTGTTTTTT.

J is TRBJ1-5 and V is TRBV5-1; TRBD1 might be the D (5 bases). V was pared by 0 bases and J by 2 bases, with 9 bases between. The CDR3 length is 15 residues. Germline V lookup: CDR1 SGHRS, CDR2 YFSETQ. The CDR3 DNA reads as TGCGCCAGCAGCTTGGATTCGGGGCGCAATCAGCCCCAGCATTTT. It encodes CASSLDSGRNQPQHF.

This clonotype came up a few times. V usage is TRBV12-3 or TRBV12-4 and J usage is TRBJ2-1; TRBD2 aligns across 8 bases. The ends lost 4 bases at V and 0 bases at J; junction bases unmatched: 11. The CDR3 loop spans 18 amino acids. Here the CDR3 reads CASSYRASGPSSYNEQFF. CDR3 in DNA: TGTGCCAGCAGTTATAGGGCTAGCGGGCCGAGCTCCTACAATGAGCAGTTCTTC.

This rearrangement joins TRBV7-6 to TRBJ2-1; tentatively, D is TRBD1 or TRBD2 (5 bases each). Trimming shortened V by 1 base and J by 5 bases, and 18 bases separated the two germline ends. The V gene's germline CDR1 is SGHVS and CDR2 FNYEAQ. The CDR3 extends over 17 amino acids. In DNA, the CDR3 is TGTGCCAGCAGCTTAGGGGGGTTGGGGTGGCGGCACAATGAGCAGTTCTTC. Translated: CASSLGGLGWRHNEQFF.

The chain is built from TRBV20-1 and TRBJ2-1; D gene uncertain. Germline lookup yields CDR1 DFQATT and CDR2 SNEGSKA (reference sequence). This CDR3 spans 15 amino acids. Trimming removed 0 bases from V and 0 bases from J, with 9 bases in between. The CDR3 region has the DNA TGCAGTGCTAGAGATCTGCGGAGCTCCTACAATGAGCAGTTCTTC. Translating it yields CSARDLRSSYNEQFF.

This clonotype was recorded a few times. The chain has TRBV12-3 or TRBV12-4 and TRBJ1-6; 7 bases are a match to TRBD1. The CDR3 has 19 amino acids. After removal of 3 bases from V and 0 bases from J, the junction contained 11 bases not matched to a gene. The CDR3 region is CASSLLDRARGSYNSPLHF. In DNA, the CDR3 is TGTGCCAGCAGTTTGCTCGACAGGGCTAGAGGCTCCTATAATTCACCCCTCCACTTT.

This clonotype has just a few counts. V usage is TRBV2 and J usage is TRBJ1-1, with 8 bases aligning to TRBD1. V dropped 2 bases and J dropped 7; count of bases not matched to a gene: 12. The V gene's germline CDR1 is SNHLY and CDR2 FYNNEI. The CDR3 totals 16 residues. This chain's CDR3 is CASSEIGAGGESEAFF. The DNA of the CDR3 is TGTGCCAGCAGTGAAATCGGGGCAGGGGGCGAAAGTGAAGCTTTCTTT.

This clonotype was counted only a few times. The chain couples TRBV7-9 to TRBJ2-7; 9 bases fit TRBD1. The CDR3 has 15 residues. V was pared by 7 bases and J by 1 base, with 8 bases of the junction left unmatched. CDR1 SEHNR and CDR2 FQNEAQ come from the germline V gene (reference sequence). The chain's CDR3 is CASIPRQGVSYEQYF. DNA of the CDR3: TGTGCCAGCATCCCCCGACAGGGGGTATCCTACGAGCAGTACTTC.

There are a few counts of this clonotype. A read error may account for a junction end that differs from germline. The chain carries TRBV20-1 and TRBJ1-1; 7 bases are shared with TRBD1. The CDR3 sequence is 15 residues long. Germline assignment: CDR1 DFQATT and CDR2 SNEGSKA (reference sequence). The CDR3 loop is CSARGTASKVTEAFF. DNA of the CDR3: TGCAGTGCGAGAGGGACAGCCTCGAAGGTCACTGAAGCTTTCTTT.